This entry describes one TCR beta chain. What it binds is not known. Unmatched junction bases numbered 7, after V lost 1 base and J lost 4 bases. This CDR3 region has 17 residues. Germline-derived CDR1 and CDR2 are MGHRA and YSYEKL. This record comes from a study of T-cell memory formation after mild COVID-19. Constant-segment primers were used for 5'RACE, and the resulting TCR alpha and TCR beta cDNA libraries carried sample barcodes and UMIs. TCRdb ran MiXCR on the 5' RACE reads and lists one entry per CDR3 protein. The profile shows about 130,000 distinct CDR3 sequences, 16% of them singletons. Study observations and caveats: Those CD4+ clones that contracted were mainly in CM and EM (CD8+ ones in EMRA).

This chain links TRBV4-1 with TRBJ2-1; TRBD2 matches at 10 bases. This clonotype originated in an adult woman who had mild COVID-19 (a few samples of this study predate the infection). Cell type and time point are not known. Specimen: PBMCs or a T cell subset sorted from them (not recorded which). The CDR3 protein is CASSQAIAGGSYNEQFF. The CDR3 region has the DNA TGCGCCAGCAGCCAAGCTATAGCGGGGGGATCGTACAATGAGCAGTTCTTC.